This T cell receptor (beta chain) was profiled in a study of vaccination and CD4 T cells after COVID-19. As concerns this clonotype: What it binds is not known.

Trimming shortened V by 8 bases and J by 2 bases, and 21 bases separated the two germline ends. Germline values: CDR1 MDHEN, CDR2 SYDVKM. This CDR3 has 16 amino acids. CD4+ T cells that had been cultured provided DNA sequenced with the Oncomine TCR Beta short-read assay. One entry per CDR3 protein results from TCRdb running MiXCR on the PCR reads. There are more than 13,000 distinct CDR3 sequences in the sample; around 70% occur only once, and about a sixth lies in the top ten. The treatment here: roughly ten-day PBMC culture with coronavirus spike peptide pools or control peptides (ViraFEST assay). The chain joins TRBV28 to TRBJ1-1; D is undetermined. Sequenced input: CD4+ T cells from blood, cultured in vitro. The source is a human donor who had recovered from COVID-19. The CDR3 region is CASPPGSRSINTEAFF. DNA for the CDR3: TGTGCCAGCCCCCCGGGCAGCCGGTCCATTAACACTGAAGCTTTCTTT.